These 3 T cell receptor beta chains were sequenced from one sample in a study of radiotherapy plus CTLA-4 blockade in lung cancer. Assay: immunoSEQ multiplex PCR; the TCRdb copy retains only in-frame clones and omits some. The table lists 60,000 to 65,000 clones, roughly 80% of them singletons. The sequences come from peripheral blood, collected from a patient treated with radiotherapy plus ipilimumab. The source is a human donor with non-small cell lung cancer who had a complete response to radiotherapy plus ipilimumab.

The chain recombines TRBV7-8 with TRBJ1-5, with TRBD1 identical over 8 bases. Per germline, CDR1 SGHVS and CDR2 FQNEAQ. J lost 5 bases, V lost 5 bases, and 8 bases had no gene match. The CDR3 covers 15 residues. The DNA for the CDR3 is TGTGCCAGCAGCCTAGGACAGGGCAACTATCAGCCCCAGCATTTT. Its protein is CASSLGQGNYQPQHF.

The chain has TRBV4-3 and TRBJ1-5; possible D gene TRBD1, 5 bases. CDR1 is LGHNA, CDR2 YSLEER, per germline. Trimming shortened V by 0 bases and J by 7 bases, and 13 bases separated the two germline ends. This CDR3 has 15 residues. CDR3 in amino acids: CASSQDLGVVQPQHF. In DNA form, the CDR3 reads TGCGCCAGCAGCCAAGATCTGGGGGTGGTGCAGCCCCAGCATTTT.

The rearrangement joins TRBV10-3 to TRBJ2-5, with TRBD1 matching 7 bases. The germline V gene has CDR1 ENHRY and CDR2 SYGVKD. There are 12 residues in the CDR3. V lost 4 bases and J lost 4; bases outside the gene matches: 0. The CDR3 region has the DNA TGTGCCATCAGTGCAGGGGGAGAGACCCAGTACTTC. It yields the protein CAISAGGETQYF.